This T cell receptor beta chain derives from a study of blood T cell repertoires in COVID-19. CDR1 and CDR2 (germline): KGHSH, LQKENI. This CDR3 has 14 residues. V lost 6 bases, J lost 6 bases, and 8 bases stayed unmatched. TCRdb keeps only in-frame clones here, not all; method: immunoSEQ multiplex PCR. The sample yields under 45,000 clones, about 89% seen once. The sample comprised peripheral blood. This chain links TRBV18 with TRBJ2-3, with 8 bases lining up with TRBD1. The receptor was isolated from a human donor in a cohort sampled during active COVID-19. The CDR3 spells CASSPSGGKDTQYF. The CDR3 bases are TGTGCCAGCTCGCCCTCAGGGGGCAAGGATACGCAGTATTTT.